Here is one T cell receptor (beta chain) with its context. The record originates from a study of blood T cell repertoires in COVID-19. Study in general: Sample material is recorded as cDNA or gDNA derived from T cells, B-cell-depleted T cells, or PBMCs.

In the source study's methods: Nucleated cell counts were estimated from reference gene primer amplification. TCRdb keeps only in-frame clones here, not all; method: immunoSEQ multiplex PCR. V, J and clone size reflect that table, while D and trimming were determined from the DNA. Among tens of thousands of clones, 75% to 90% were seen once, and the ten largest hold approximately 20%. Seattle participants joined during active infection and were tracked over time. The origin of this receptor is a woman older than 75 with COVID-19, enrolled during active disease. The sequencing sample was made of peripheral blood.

The CDR3 is CASSWEDREAFF. In DNA, the CDR3 is TGTGCCAGCAGCTGGGAGGACAGGGAGGCTTTCTTT. The chain has TRBV7-9 and TRBJ1-1; TRBD1 agrees at 8 bases. The CDR3 totals 12 residues. After removal of 4 bases from V and 11 bases from J, the junction contained 6 bases not matched to a gene. Germline CDR1 is SEHNR and CDR2 is FQNEAQ (reference sequence).